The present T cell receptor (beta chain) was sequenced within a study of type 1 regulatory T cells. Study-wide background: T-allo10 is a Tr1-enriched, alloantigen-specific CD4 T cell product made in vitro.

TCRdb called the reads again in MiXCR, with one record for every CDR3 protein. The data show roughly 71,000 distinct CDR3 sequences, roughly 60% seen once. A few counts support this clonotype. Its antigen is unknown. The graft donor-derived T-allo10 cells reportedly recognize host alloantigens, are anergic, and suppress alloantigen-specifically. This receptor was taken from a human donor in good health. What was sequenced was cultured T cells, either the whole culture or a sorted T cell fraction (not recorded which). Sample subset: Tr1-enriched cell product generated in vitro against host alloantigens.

As DNA, the CDR3 is TGCAGTGTGGCTAGCGGGGATAATTCGGATACGCAGTATTTT. It specifies CSVASGDNSDTQYF. The V and J genes are TRBV20-1 and TRBJ2-3, with 9 bases matching TRBD2. The germline gives CDR1 DFQATT, CDR2 SNEGSKA (reference sequence). The CDR3 contains 14 residues. V shed 7 bases, J shed 6 bases, and the junction held 11 bases outside the gene matches.